This is a list of T cell receptor beta chains from one sample in a study of blood T cell repertoires in COVID-19. Clones were read by immunoSEQ multiplex PCR, and TCRdb kept only the in-frame ones, dropping some. The table has 200,000 to 300,000 clones, less than 90% seen once; the top ten hold about 2.1%. Sequenced: peripheral blood. These receptors came from a man in his thirties or forties with active or convalescent COVID-19. The CDR3 runs from the conserved cysteine through the conserved F or W. Fields, in order: D gene, clone size, J gene, V gene, CDR3 DNA, CDR3 protein. A D gene is named only where the DNA matches it firmly. Only part of the rows carry a size: once, few, many, or a class if the clone is expanded.

NA	once	TRBJ1-6	TRBV5-4	TGTGCCAGCAGCTTGTTCCGGGGGGCGATCCCCCATGATTCACCCCTCCACTTT	CASSLFRGAIPHDSPLHF
TRBD1	NA	TRBJ1-4	TRBV11-2	TGTGCCAGCAGCCTACAGGGGACTAATGAAAAACTGTTTTTT	CASSLQGTNEKLFF
NA	NA	TRBJ2-7	TRBV11-2	TGTGCCAGCAGCTTAAGGGGGTCAGGCCACGAGCAGTACTTC	CASSLRGSGHEQYF
TRBD1	few	TRBJ2-5	TRBV11-2	TGTGCCAGCAGCCCAACAGGGGACAGGGATATGGAGACCCAGTACTTC	CASSPTGDRDMETQYF
NA	NA	TRBJ2-3	TRBV19	TGTGCCAGTAGTATGAGCGAGTGGTCTACGCAGTATTTT	CASSMSEWSTQYF
TRBD1	NA	TRBJ1-6	TRBV6-6	TGTGCCAGCAGTTACTCGACCAGGGGGCCGAATTCACCCCTCCACTTT	CASSYSTRGPNSPLHF
TRBD1	NA	TRBJ1-4	TRBV6-5	TGTGCCAGCAAAGGGGACAGGTCATTAGAAAAACTGTTTTTT	CASKGDRSLEKLFF
NA	once	TRBJ1-5	TRBV5-6	TGTGCCAGCAGCTTGTCCGGGCAGCCCCAGCATTTT	CASSLSGQPQHF
TRBD2	NA	TRBJ2-1	TRBV5-6	TGTGCCAGCAGCTTGGCGCTAGCGGGGAGCTCCTACAATGAGCAGTTCTTC	CASSLALAGSSYNEQFF
NA	few	TRBJ1-1	TRBV10-1	TGCGCCAGCAGTGAGTCGATGGTCGGTAACACTGAAGCTTTCTTT	CASSESMVGNTEAFF
NA	NA	TRBJ1-1	TRBV30	TGTGCCTCGACACTGGACAGGAACACTGAAGCTTTCTTT	CASTLDRNTEAFF
NA	NA	TRBJ1-3	TRBV4-2	TGTGCCAGCAGCCCCATGGACGGGACTGGAAACACCATATATTTT	CASSPMDGTGNTIYF
NA	NA	TRBJ1-2	TRBV13	TGTGCCAGCAGCTTAGGCCGGGACTATGGCTACACCTTC	CASSLGRDYGYTF
TRBD1	NA	TRBJ1-2	TRBV3-1/TRBV3-2	TGTGCCAGCAGCCAAGATTGGGCAGGGGGCAAGGATGGCTACACCTTC	CASSQDWAGGKDGYTF
NA	NA	TRBJ2-2	TRBV11-2	TGTGCCAGCAGCTTATCCCGCGCCGGGGAGCTGTTTTTT	CASSLSRAGELFF
NA	NA	TRBJ1-2	TRBV30	TGTGCCTGGGGTCCCCAGGGTGCTCATGGCTACACCTTC	CAWGPQGAHGYTF
NA	NA	TRBJ2-7	TRBV13	TGTGCCAGTGAGCGAAGGCAGGGGATTAGCTACGAGCAGTACTTC	CASERRQGISYEQYF
NA	NA	TRBJ1-2	TRBV7-8	TGTGCCAGCAGCTTAGGGGCATGGGTATCAGGTGGCTACACCTTC	CASSLGAWVSGGYTF
NA	NA	TRBJ1-1	TRBV9	TGTGCCAGCAGTCTGGGACAATCTCCTGAAGCTTTCTTT	CASSLGQSPEAFF
TRBD1	NA	TRBJ2-3	TRBV19	TGTGCCAGCACAGGGGGAAGCACAGATACGCAGTATTTT	CASTGGSTDTQYF